This T cell receptor (beta chain) comes out of a study of blood T cell repertoires in COVID-19. Study in general: The United States, Italy and Spain were the sources of the acute and convalescent COVID-19 samples. T cells, B-cell-depleted T cells, or PBMCs provided the cDNA or gDNA that served as material.

Per the original data handling: From reference gene primer amplification, estimates of nucleated cell counts were derived. Assay used: immunoSEQ multiplex PCR; TCRdb lists only in-frame clones, some missing. Clonal size and the V and J genes are those of that table, whereas D and trimming came from the DNA. This sample carries 180,000 or so clones, roughly 85% of them seen once, and the ten largest clones take approximately 8%. J was trimmed by 5 bases and V by 4 bases; bases with no gene match: 3. This CDR3 has 13 residues. CDR1 and CDR2 (germline): SGHRS, YFSETQ. V is TRBV5-1 and J is TRBJ2-7, with 10 bases aligning to TRBD2. The receptor comes from a woman aged 55-69 years with acute or convalescent COVID-19. Specimen: peripheral blood. The CDR3 reads CASSLAGEHEQYF. CDR3 DNA: TGCGCCAGCAGCCTAGCGGGAGAACACGAGCAGTACTTC.